The clone carrying this TCR beta chain was counted between two and nine times. No antigen is known for it. The germline V gene has CDR1 SGDLS and CDR2 YYNGEE. V lost 0 bases to trimming and J lost 0 bases, with 13 bases between them. This CDR3 is 16 amino acids long. Roughly 10 milliliters of peripheral blood were drawn from each donor into EDTA-treated tubes. This record comes from a study of blood T cells in healthy people across ages. Study summary: Using template switching, researchers captured about one barcoded beta molecule for each two T cells.

The authors ran a second PCR of roughly 6 to 11 cycles using a sample-barcoded 5' primer and a J-beta primer mix. MiXCR was run by TCRdb on the 5' RACE reads, yielding one entry per CDR3 protein. The sample holds fewer than 2,000,000 distinct CDR3 sequences, about 32% seen once. The study's findings and limits: The recorded TCR beta diversity per million T cells decreased in a roughly linear manner with age. From one million sequenced T cells, diversity estimates were lower bounds.

The chain has TRBV9 and TRBJ2-7; D is unresolved. This receptor was identified in a woman in her twenties or thirties in good health. Material for sequencing was blood. Here the CDR3 reads CASSVGGDPSSYEQYF. In nucleotides, the CDR3 is TGTGCCAGCAGCGTAGGTGGCGACCCCAGCTCCTACGAGCAGTACTTC.